The source of this T cell receptor beta chain is a study of shared clonotypes between healthy human individuals. CD45RO-negative CD8 cells positively selected for CCR7 made up the naive population, which excluded terminally differentiated effector memory CD45RA+ cells. Clones were sequenced by immunoSEQ multiplex PCR, and TCRdb holds only the in-frame ones, with some missing. The sample records roughly 2,000,000 clones, 85% to 95% being singletons. This clone was recorded a few times. Material for sequencing was naive CD8+ T cells from PBMCs. The clonotype originates from a man between 18 and 29 years old in good health. Some clones in this sample may be carry-over from other donors' samples.

CDR3 region: CASSVNPRQGMNTEAFF. DNA for the CDR3: TGTGCCAGCAGCGTAAACCCTCGACAGGGGATGAACACTGAAGCTTTCTTT. J is TRBJ1-1 and V is TRBV9, with TRBD1 identical over 8 bases. This CDR3 has 17 residues. Looked up from germline, CDR1 is SGDLS and CDR2 is YYNGEE. Trimming took 1 base from V and 0 from J; bases not matched to a gene: 8.